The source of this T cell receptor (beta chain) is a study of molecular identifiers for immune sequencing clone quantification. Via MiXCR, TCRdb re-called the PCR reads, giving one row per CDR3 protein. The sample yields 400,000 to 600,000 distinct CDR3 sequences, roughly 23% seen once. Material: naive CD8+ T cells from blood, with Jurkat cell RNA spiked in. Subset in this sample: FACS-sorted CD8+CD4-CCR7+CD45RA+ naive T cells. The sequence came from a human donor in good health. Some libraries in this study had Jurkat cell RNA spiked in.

CDR3 coding DNA: TGTGCCAGCAGCTTAGGCGACTCCGCCGAGCAGTACTTC. Translated, it gives CASSLGDSAEQYF. This chain joins TRBV7-6 and TRBJ2-7; no reliable D call. The CDR3 loop spans 13 amino acids. V was pared by 1 base and J by 6 bases, with 10 bases between. Germline CDR1 is SGHVS and CDR2 is FNYEAQ.